These 3 T cell receptor beta chains share one sample of origin, sequenced in a study of blood T cell repertoires in COVID-19. Only in-frame clones appear in the TCRdb table, and some are missing; sequencing was by immunoSEQ multiplex PCR. The repertoire holds a few hundred thousand clones, with approximately 87% as singletons. Specimen: peripheral blood. The receptor source for this set is a woman aged 45 to 65 with acute or convalescent COVID-19.

The V and J genes are TRBV21-1 and TRBJ2-7; TRBD1, the table's D call, was not compared with the DNA. TRBV21-1 has pseudogene status. The CDR3 is 17 amino acids. As DNA, the CDR3 is TGTGCCAGCAGCAACATTTATTTAGGACAGTTAGCCTACGAGCAGTACTTC. Amino acid sequence: CASSNIYLGQLAYEQYF.

By frequency in the sample, this clone is medium-sized. V is TRBV6-4 and J is TRBJ2-7; 7 bases are a match to TRBD1. The CDR3 spans 12 residues. Unmatched junction bases numbered 0, after V lost 4 bases and J lost 3 bases. Germline assignment: CDR1 MRHNA and CDR2 SNTAGT. The chain's CDR3 is CASSGTGYEQYF. CDR3 DNA sequence: TGTGCCAGCAGTGGGACAGGCTACGAGCAGTACTTC.

The CDR3, as DNA: TGTGCCAGCAGTTACTCGATTGTCTCGGGTAACACTGAAGCTTTCTTT. It codes for CASSYSIVSGNTEAFF. This chain connects TRBV6-5 to TRBJ1-1, with D uncertain. The CDR3 contains 16 residues. Germline values: CDR1 MNHEY, CDR2 SVGAGI. The V end was cut by 0 bases, the J end by 2 bases, with 13 bases between.